This note documents a single T cell receptor (beta chain) sequence. Its antigen is unidentified. The sample is drawn from a study of shared clonotypes between healthy human individuals. Study-wide points: Naive CD4 clonotypes overlapped across a few donors at about 5.2%. Naive subsets generally had larger estimated richness than memory subsets.

The germline V and J ends were trimmed by 9 bases and 0 bases, with 20 bases remaining between them. The CDR3 covers 17 residues. Per the germline V gene, CDR1 is MGHDK and CDR2 is SYGVNS. Produced via immunoSEQ multiplex PCR; TCRdb's table is partial and in-frame only. This sample has roughly 2.5 million clones; about 92% occur once, and the top ten carry 0.11% to 0.15%. Sequences were obtained from naive CD4+ T cells sorted from blood. Subset noted: CD45RA+ positively selected. The sequence was collected from a man aged 18 to 29 in good health. V gene TRBV25-1 combines with J gene TRBJ2-2, with D perhaps matching TRBD1 or TRBD2 (5 bases each). CDR3 region: CASILFPGPPNTGELFF. The CDR3 DNA sequence: TGTGCCAGTATCCTATTCCCGGGACCACCGAACACCGGGGAGCTGTTTTTT.